This T cell receptor (beta chain) is drawn from a study of blood T cell repertoires in COVID-19. Looking at the study overall: Samples came from the United States, Italy and Spain, spanning acute and convalescent COVID-19. PBMCs, B-cell-depleted T cells, or T cells were the source of the cDNA or gDNA that made up the material.

This CDR3 has 14 amino acids. Germline V gene sequence: CDR1 LNHNV, CDR2 YYDKDF (reference sequence). V was trimmed by 5 bases and J by 4 bases, leaving 14 bases between them. The count of this clone is one. Original handling: Using reference gene primer amplification, nucleated cell counts were estimated. Libraries were prepared by immunoSEQ multiplex PCR; TCRdb keeps only in-frame clonotypes and omits some of them. The DNA gave D and trimming, while V, J and clone size come from that table. The sample lists around 95,000 clones, roughly 80% occurring once. V and J are TRBV15 and TRBJ2-5, with D maybe TRBD1 (6 bases). The sequenced sample was peripheral blood. The TCR was taken from a woman older than 75 with acute or convalescent COVID-19. The CDR3 sequence: CATSVRAGVETQYF. Written as DNA, the CDR3 is TGTGCCACCAGCGTACGGGCAGGGGTAGAGACCCAGTACTTC. Complete variable domain (other parts from reference TRBV15 and TRBJ2-5): DAMVIQNPRYQVTQFGKPVTLSCSQTLNHNVMYWYQQKSSQAPKLLFHYYDKDFNNEADTPDNFQSRRPNTSFCFLDIRSPGLGDTAMYLCATSVRAGVETQYFGPGTRLLVL.